The sequence of this T cell receptor beta chain was determined in a study of CD8 T cells in ankylosing spondylitis. Study conclusions and caveats: It was reported that disease-linked clones were significantly enriched in matched ankylosing spondylitis synovial fluid. A TCR beta motif made of fewer than ten highly homologous variants seemed typical of ankylosing spondylitis blood.

This clonotype has a handful of counts. Its target is unknown. 5'-RACE, quantitative and with molecular barcodes, yielded the TCR beta libraries. TCRdb processed the 5' RACE reads anew with MiXCR; each CDR3 protein has one entry. The sample comprises 450,000 to 550,000 distinct CDR3 sequences, about 5.7% of which are singletons, and roughly 3.5% rests with the top ten. This receptor was identified in a male donor with ankylosing spondylitis. Sequencing was done on a sample of blood, either unsorted or a sorted T cell fraction (not recorded which).

This CDR3 reads CASSEDSGRTDTQYF. The CDR3 region has the DNA TGTGCCAGCAGTGAAGACTCGGGTCGCACAGATACGCAGTATTTT. The chain carries TRBV2 and TRBJ2-3, with no clear D. The V gene's germline CDR1 is SNHLY and CDR2 FYNNEI. CDR3 length: 15 amino acids. Trimming pared 1 base from V and 1 base from J, leaving 9 bases between.